This is a list of T cell receptor beta chains from one sample in a study of shared clonotypes between healthy human individuals. Clones were sequenced by immunoSEQ multiplex PCR, and TCRdb holds only the in-frame ones, with some missing. This table has under 750,000 clones, over 55% appearing once. The sequenced sample consisted of memory CD4+ T cells sorted from blood. The receptors were sampled from a woman aged 25 to 39 in good health. The CDR3 runs from the conserved cysteine through the conserved F or W. D genes are given only for firm matches. Some rows mark clone size as missing; the rest say once, few, many or name a class of expanded clone.

V: TRBV5-1; length: 14; J: TRBJ2-1; D: TRBD1; size: -; CDR3: CATHRDSSYNEQFF; DNA: TGCGCCACACACCGGGACAGCTCCTACAATGAGCAGTTCTTC
V: TRBV19; length: 14; J: TRBJ1-6; D: -; size: -; CDR3: CASSSGTVNSPLHF; DNA: TGTGCCAGTAGTTCAGGGACGGTTAATTCACCCCTCCACTTT
V: TRBV5-1; length: 15; J: TRBJ2-7; D: -; size: -; CDR3: CASRPTARGTYEQYF; DNA: TGCGCCAGCAGACCAACGGCCAGGGGTACGTACGAGCAGTACTTC
V: TRBV6-1; length: 19; J: TRBJ2-4; D: TRBD2; size: -; CDR3: CASSEVWGSGSGSKNIQYF; DNA: TGTGCCAGCAGTGAAGTGTGGGGTAGCGGGAGCGGGTCCAAAAACATTCAGTACTTC
V: TRBV5-8; length: 15; J: TRBJ1-5; D: -; size: -; CDR3: CASSLVLGSERPQHF; DNA: TGTGCCAGCAGCTTGGTGTTAGGCAGCGAGAGGCCCCAGCATTTT
V: TRBV28; length: 14; J: TRBJ1-4; D: -; size: -; CDR3: CASSSGTVAEKLFF; DNA: TGTGCCAGCAGCAGCGGGACGGTTGCTGAAAAACTGTTTTTT
V: TRBV27; length: 15; J: TRBJ1-2; D: TRBD1; size: -; CDR3: CASSARQGRIYGYTF; DNA: TGTGCCAGCAGTGCAAGACAGGGAAGGATCTATGGCTACACCTTC
V: TRBV28; length: 14; J: TRBJ2-5; D: TRBD2; size: -; CDR3: CASSLSGMGETQYF; DNA: TGTGCCAGCAGCCTGAGCGGGATGGGGGAGACCCAGTACTTC
V: TRBV19; length: 18; J: TRBJ2-1; D: -; size: -; CDR3: CASTKLHHRNAVNNEQFF; DNA: TGTGCCAGTACAAAGCTCCACCATAGAAATGCGGTTAACAATGAGCAGTTCTTC
V: TRBV10-1; length: 14; J: TRBJ1-2; D: -; size: -; CDR3: CASSESGRTYGYTF; DNA: TGCGCCAGCAGTGAGTCGGGGAGAACCTATGGCTACACCTTC
V: TRBV19; length: 14; J: TRBJ2-7; D: TRBD1; size: -; CDR3: CASSTNGQGLEQYF; DNA: TGTGCCAGTAGCACCAACGGACAGGGTCTCGAGCAGTACTTC
V: TRBV7-2; length: 15; J: TRBJ1-5; D: -; size: few; CDR3: CASSLGAGNNQPQHF; DNA: TGTGCCAGCAGCTTAGGGGCGGGGAATAATCAGCCCCAGCATTTT
V: TRBV5-1; length: 15; J: TRBJ1-3; D: -; size: -; CDR3: CASSRVGDSGNTIYF; DNA: TGCGCCAGCAGCCGGGTGGGGGACTCTGGAAACACCATATATTTT
V: TRBV7-9; length: 16; J: TRBJ1-1; D: TRBD1; size: -; CDR3: CASSLAGQVMNTEAFF; DNA: TGTGCCAGCAGCTTAGCGGGACAGGTGATGAACACTGAAGCTTTCTTT
V: TRBV19; length: 12; J: TRBJ2-1; D: -; size: -; CDR3: CASSRVYNEQFF; DNA: TGTGCCAGTAGTAGGGTCTACAATGAGCAGTTCTTC
V: TRBV5-4; length: 15; J: TRBJ1-2; D: TRBD1; size: few; CDR3: CASSGGAGGSIGYTF; DNA: TGTGCCAGCAGCGGCGGGGCAGGGGGGAGTATCGGCTACACCTTC
V: TRBV11-3; length: 15; J: TRBJ2-1; D: TRBD2; size: once; CDR3: CASSISGRIRDEQFF; DNA: TGTGCCAGCAGCATAAGCGGGAGAATCCGGGATGAGCAGTTCTTC
V: TRBV9; length: 16; J: TRBJ2-2; D: TRBD2; size: -; CDR3: CASSVVAGRDTGELFF; DNA: TGTGCCAGCAGCGTAGTCGCAGGGAGGGACACCGGGGAGCTGTTTTTT
V: TRBV18; length: 17; J: TRBJ2-2; D: TRBD2; size: -; CDR3: CASSPQGLAGVGGELFF; DNA: TGTGCCAGCTCACCACAGGGACTAGCGGGAGTCGGCGGGGAGCTGTTTTTT
V: TRBV2; length: 10; J: TRBJ2-1; D: -; size: -; CDR3: CASSDNEQFF; DNA: TGTGCCAGCAGTGATAATGAGCAGTTCTTC
V: TRBV27; length: 15; J: TRBJ1-4; D: -; size: few; CDR3: CASSYSHLRNEKLFF; DNA: TGTGCCAGCAGTTACTCGCACCTGCGGAATGAAAAACTGTTTTTT
V: TRBV11-2; length: 15; J: TRBJ2-5; D: -; size: -; CDR3: CASSLGVGDAETQYF; DNA: TGTGCCAGCAGCTTGGGGGTAGGGGACGCAGAGACCCAGTACTTC
V: TRBV6-5; length: 13; J: TRBJ2-7; D: -; size: -; CDR3: CASSYGPIYEQYF; DNA: TGTGCCAGCAGTTACGGCCCAATCTACGAGCAGTACTTC
V: TRBV4-1; length: 14; J: TRBJ1-5; D: -; size: -; CDR3: CASSQDHYNQPQHF; DNA: TGCGCCAGCAGCCAAGATCATTACAATCAGCCCCAGCATTTT